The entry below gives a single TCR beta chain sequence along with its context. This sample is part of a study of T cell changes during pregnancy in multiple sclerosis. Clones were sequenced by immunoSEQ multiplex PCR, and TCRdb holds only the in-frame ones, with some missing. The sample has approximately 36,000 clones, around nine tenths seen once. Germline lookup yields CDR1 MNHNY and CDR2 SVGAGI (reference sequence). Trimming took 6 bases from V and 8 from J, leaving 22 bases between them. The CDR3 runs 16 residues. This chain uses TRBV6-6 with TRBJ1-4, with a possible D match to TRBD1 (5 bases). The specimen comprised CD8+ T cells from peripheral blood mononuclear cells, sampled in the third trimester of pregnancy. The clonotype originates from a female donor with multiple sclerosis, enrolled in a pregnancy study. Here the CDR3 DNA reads TGTGCCAGCAGCCGGACTACTCCGGGACTTAACGAAAAACTGTTTTTT. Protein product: CASSRTTPGLNEKLFF.